The 17 T cell receptor beta chains presented below share a single source sample, sequenced in a study of blood T cell repertoires in COVID-19. The method was immunoSEQ multiplex PCR; TCRdb's version includes in-frame clones alone and lacks a portion of them. The sample lists roughly 280,000 clones; about 85% were seen once. The sample taken for sequencing was peripheral blood. The receptor set was obtained from a woman aged 45 to 65 who had recovered from COVID-19.

The rearrangement joins TRBV11-2 to TRBJ2-1, with a possible D match to TRBD2 (7 bases). The CDR3 length is 15 residues. V was clipped by 1 base and J by 4 bases, with 11 bases between them. Germline values: CDR1 SGHAT, CDR2 FQNNGV. The CDR3 reads CASSLGRGQYNEQFF. The CDR3, as DNA: TGTGCCAGCAGCTTAGGGCGGGGGCAATACAATGAGCAGTTCTTC.

The chain couples TRBV10-3 to TRBJ2-1; maybe TRBD2 (6 bases). The CDR3 is made up of 11 amino acids. Germline CDR1 and CDR2: ENHRY and SYGVKD. V was shortened by 10 bases and J by 8 bases, with 12 bases between the two germline ends. The CDR3 spells CATRTTDEQFF. In DNA, the CDR3 is TGTGCCACCAGGACTACAGATGAGCAGTTCTTC.

A remark on this clone: Other DNA sequences in this specimen translate into the identical CDR3. This chain joins TRBV4-3 and TRBJ2-7; D remains ambiguous. Trimming stripped 1 base from V and 3 bases from J, with 7 bases between. Germline CDR1 reads LGHNA; CDR2 reads YSLEER. The CDR3 contains 13 residues. DNA for the CDR3: TGCGCCAGCAGCCAAGCGTCAGGCTACGAGCAGTACTTC. As protein: CASSQASGYEQYF.

The CDR3 nucleotides read TGTGCCTGGAGTGGGACTGACACGAACATATACGAGCAGTACTTC. It specifies CAWSGTDTNIYEQYF. This chain links TRBV30 with TRBJ2-7; perhaps TRBD2 as D (5 bases). The CDR3 loop spans 15 amino acids. Trimming removed 1 base at V and 4 bases at J, with 17 bases between. Germline V gives CDR1 GTSNPN, CDR2 SVGIG (reference sequence).

The chain employs TRBV5-1 and TRBJ1-2; 9 positions agree with TRBD1. The V gene end was trimmed by 0 bases and the J gene end by 7 bases; junction bases not matched to a gene: 4. This CDR3 comprises 14 residues. CDR1 is SGHRS, CDR2 YFSETQ, per germline. The CDR3 nucleotides read TGCGCCAGCAGCTTGGAACAGGGGGCTGGTGGCTACACCTTC. Translation gives CASSLEQGAGGYTF.

The sample holds one count of this clone. This chain connects TRBV6-5 to TRBJ1-2; D is perhaps TRBD1 (6 bases). Between the trimmed V and J ends, which lost 2 bases and 5 bases, there was a span of 18 bases. Per germline, CDR1 MNHEY and CDR2 SVGAGI. The CDR3 length is 16 residues. CDR3 sequence: CASSYGRTATRYGYTF. The CDR3 coding sequence is TGTGCCAGCAGTTACGGCAGGACAGCCACGCGATATGGCTACACCTTC.

The chain carries TRBV2 and TRBJ2-1, with 8 bases fitting TRBD2. Germline CDR1 is SNHLY and CDR2 is FYNNEI. The length of the CDR3 is 15 residues. The J segment lost 3 bases and the V segment lost 9 bases, leaving 10 bases of the junction unmatched. CDR3 residues: CARTQASGLYNEQFF. The CDR3, as DNA: TGTGCCAGGACACAGGCTAGCGGGCTCTACAATGAGCAGTTCTTC. The entire variable domain, with the rest obtained from reference TRBV2 and TRBJ2-1, is as follows: EPEVTQTPSHQVTQMGQEVILRCVPISNHLYFYWYRQILGQKVEFLVSFYNNEISEKSEIFDDQFSVERPDGSNFTLKIRSTKLEDSAMYFCARTQASGLYNEQFFGPGTRLTVL.

The chain has TRBV7-2 and TRBJ1-5; D might be TRBD1 (5 bases). The length of the CDR3 is 16 residues. In germline, CDR1 is SGHTA, CDR2 FQGNSA. Trimming left V 1 base short and J 2 bases short, with 12 bases between. This CDR3 is CASSLEEGFGNQPQHF. DNA of the CDR3: TGTGCCAGCAGCTTAGAGGAGGGGTTTGGCAATCAGCCCCAGCATTTT.

This chain uses TRBV19 with TRBJ1-1, with a possible D match to TRBD1 (6 bases). Germline V lookup: CDR1 LNHDA, CDR2 SQIVND (reference sequence). The CDR3 contains 15 residues. V gave up 5 bases and J gave up 1 base, with 14 bases separating them. CDR3 sequence (DNA): TGTGCCAGTAGTTTTTACAGGGAGCGGAACACTGAAGCTTTCTTT. It yields the protein CASSFYRERNTEAFF. The entire variable domain, with the rest obtained from reference TRBV19 and TRBJ1-1, is as follows: DGGITQSPKYLFRKEGQNVTLSCEQNLNHDAMYWYRQDPGQGLRLIYYSQIVNDFQKGDIAEGYSVSREKKESFPLTVTSAQKNPTAFYLCASSFYRERNTEAFFGQGTRLTVV.

This rearrangement joins TRBV28 to TRBJ1-1, with D perhaps matching TRBD1 (5 bases). Trimming removed 7 bases at V and 6 bases at J, with 15 bases between. Germline CDR1 is MDHEN and CDR2 is SYDVKM. CDR3 size: 13 residues. The CDR3: CASNSVRGSEAFF. The CDR3 coding sequence is TGTGCCAGCAACTCGGTTCGGGGGTCTGAAGCTTTCTTT.

The V gene is TRBV10-2, the J gene TRBJ1-5; D is unclear. V was cut by 7 bases and J by 4 bases, with 11 bases left in between. The CDR3 has 13 amino acids. Germline lookup yields CDR1 WSHSY and CDR2 SAAADI. Here the CDR3 reads CASKEQPNQPQHF. The CDR3 nucleotides are TGCGCCAGCAAGGAACAGCCTAATCAGCCCCAGCATTTT.

J is TRBJ2-7 and V is TRBV27, with 10 bases lining up with TRBD2. CDR3 length: 13 amino acids. J gave up 6 bases and V 8 bases, and 7 bases lay outside the gene matches. Germline values: CDR1 MNHEY, CDR2 SMNVEV (reference sequence). CDR3 sequence reads: CASAGLANGEQYF. The CDR3 DNA reads as TGTGCCAGCGCGGGACTAGCGAACGGCGAGCAGTACTTC.

Here the CDR3 reads CASNMIGGPGETQYF. The CDR3 DNA is TGTGCCAGCAACATGATCGGGGGACCGGGAGAGACCCAGTACTTC. The rearrangement joins TRBV11-2 to TRBJ2-5, with D maybe TRBD2 (6 bases). The V gene lost 7 bases and the J gene lost 4 bases, with 19 bases spanning the gap. Germline loops: CDR1 SGHAT, CDR2 FQNNGV. The CDR3 spans 15 residues.

The V gene is TRBV21-1, the J gene TRBJ2-7; TRBD1 reflects the table's D call only, with no check against the DNA. TRBV21-1 is marked as a pseudogene. The CDR3 is made up of 18 amino acids. The CDR3, as DNA: TGTGCCAGCAGCTCTAGGGGGCAGGGGCCAAACCTATCCTACGAGCAGTACTTC. Translation gives CASSSRGQGPNLSYEQYF.

The gene calls are TRBV2 and TRBJ1-2; TRBD1 aligns across 10 bases. J lost 7 bases, V lost 6 bases, and 17 bases had no gene match. The germline V gene has CDR1 SNHLY and CDR2 FYNNEI. This CDR3 region has 17 residues. The DNA of the CDR3 is TGTGCCAGCAGGCAACAGCGATTAGGACAGGGGGAGGGTGGCTACACCTTC. Amino acids: CASRQQRLGQGEGGYTF.

This clone was detected once. The V call is TRBV14, the J call TRBJ1-1; D not resolved. Trimming pared 5 bases from V and 0 bases from J, leaving 10 bases between. CDR1 is SGHDN, CDR2 FVKESK, per germline. There are 14 residues in the CDR3. CDR3 nucleotides: TGTGCCAGCAGCACGGACTACATGAACACTGAAGCTTTCTTT. Its translation: CASSTDYMNTEAFF. Based on the CDR3 plus reference TRBV14 and TRBJ1-1, the full variable domain is EAGVTQFPSHSVIEKGQTVTLRCDPISGHDNLYWYRRVMGKEIKFLLHFVKESKQDESGMPNNRFLAERTGGTYSTLKVQPAELEDSGVYFCASSTDYMNTEAFFGQGTRLTVV.

The gene calls are TRBV6-5 and TRBJ2-7; 11 bases are a match to TRBD2. In germline, CDR1 is MNHEY, CDR2 SVGAGI. V dropped 6 bases and J dropped 1; count of bases not matched to a gene: 5. CDR3 length equals 15 residues. CDR3: CASSATSGTSYEQYF. CDR3 coding DNA: TGTGCCAGCAGCGCGACTAGCGGGACATCCTACGAGCAGTACTTC.